This TCR beta chain was profiled in a study of T-cell memory formation after mild COVID-19. As for this clonotype: What it binds is not known.

J lost 5 bases, V lost 4 bases, and 8 bases had no gene match. The CDR3 totals 16 residues. Looked up from germline, CDR1 is SGHNT and CDR2 is YYREEE (reference sequence). Study-wide results and caveats: Pre-infection memory showed some responding clones, and this suggested that cross-reactive memory joined.

TCRdb analysed the 5' RACE reads with MiXCR anew, one entry per CDR3 protein. The sample records fewer than 600,000 distinct CDR3 sequences, roughly 22% being singletons. The chain recombines TRBV5-4 with TRBJ1-6, with 8 positions matching TRBD1. This sequence was found in an adult woman who had mild COVID-19 (a few samples of this study predate the infection). Cell type and time point are not known. Sequenced material: PBMCs or a T cell subset sorted from them (not recorded which). The CDR3 here is CASSAGQGRDNSPLHF. CDR3 sequence (DNA): TGTGCCAGCAGCGCCGGACAGGGACGAGATAATTCACCCCTCCACTTT. The whole variable domain, filled in from reference TRBV5-4 and TRBJ1-6, reads ETGVTQSPTHLIKTRGQQVTLRCSSQSGHNTVSWYQQALGQGPQFIFQYYREEENGRGNFPPRFSGLQFPNYSSELNVNALELDDSALYLCASSAGQGRDNSPLHFGNGTRLTVT.